This T cell receptor beta chain stems from a study of prognosis after radiotherapy for stage I lung cancer. Study-wide background: Patients with newly diagnosed primary stage I lung tumors numbered more than 11, with a few others having oligometastatic NSCLC after surgical resection of the primary tumor. The study gave no patient concurrent therapy with stereotactic body radiotherapy. Overall study results and limits: The median unique TCR clone count dropped from about 9,200 to 6,500 after stereotactic body radiation therapy.

This clonotype was detected ten times or more. Its antigen is not known. V gave up 6 bases and J gave up 1 base; unmatched junction bases: 7. Germline V gene sequence: CDR1 DFQATT, CDR2 SNEGSKA (reference sequence). The CDR3 is 15 amino acids. Amplification of TCR beta CDR3 from genomic DNA used two-round multiplex PCR. Amplification during the initial PCR round employed primers specific to each TRBV and TRBJ gene. Universal primers were what the second PCR round used. TCRdb used MiXCR to reprocess the multiplex PCR reads, holding one entry per CDR3 protein. The table has some 17,000 distinct CDR3 sequences, 29% seen once.

The chain has TRBV20-1 and TRBJ2-3; 10 nucleotides line up with TRBD2. This specimen was PBMCs, taken before or after stereotactic body radiation therapy (not recorded which). This receptor was taken from a donor aged 50 or older with non-small cell lung cancer. CDR3 in amino acids: CSAPAGTSGTDTQYF. CDR3 in DNA: TGCAGTGCCCCGGCCGGGACTAGCGGCACAGATACGCAGTATTTT.